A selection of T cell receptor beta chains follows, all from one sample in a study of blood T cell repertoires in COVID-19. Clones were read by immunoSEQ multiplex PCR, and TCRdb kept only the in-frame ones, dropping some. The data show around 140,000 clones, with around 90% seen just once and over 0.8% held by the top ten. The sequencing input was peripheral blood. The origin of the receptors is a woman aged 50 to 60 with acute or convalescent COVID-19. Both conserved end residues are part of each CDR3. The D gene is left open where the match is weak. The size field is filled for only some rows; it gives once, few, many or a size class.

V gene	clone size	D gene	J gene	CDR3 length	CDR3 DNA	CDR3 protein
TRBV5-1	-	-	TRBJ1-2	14	TGCGCCAGCAGCTTGGAGGGGCAGGGCTATGGCTACACCTTC	CASSLEGQGYGYTF
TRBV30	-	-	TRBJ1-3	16	TGTGCCTGGAGTGTACTCGGAGCTTACTCTGGAAACACCATATATTTT	CAWSVLGAYSGNTIYF
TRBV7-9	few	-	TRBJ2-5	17	TGTGCCAGCAGCAAACTACTAGTGGGAGGCGTCCAAGAGACCCAGTACTTC	CASSKLLVGGVQETQYF
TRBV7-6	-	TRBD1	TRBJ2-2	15	TGTGCCAGCAGCCCAGGACAGGGATTTACCGGGGAGCTGTTTTTT	CASSPGQGFTGELFF
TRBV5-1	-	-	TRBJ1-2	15	TGCGCCAGCAGCTTGGGAGTGGGAGACCTTGGTGGCTACACCTTC	CASSLGVGDLGGYTF
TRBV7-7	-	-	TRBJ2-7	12	TGTGCCAGCAGTCATCAGGGTAGCGAGCAGTACTTC	CASSHQGSEQYF
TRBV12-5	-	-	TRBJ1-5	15	TGTGCTAGTGCTCCGGGGAGGGGCGCAGGGCAGCCCCAGCATTTT	CASAPGRGAGQPQHF
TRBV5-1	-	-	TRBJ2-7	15	TGCGCCAGCAGCTTGAGCGGCCAAAGCTCCTACGAGCAGTACTTC	CASSLSGQSSYEQYF
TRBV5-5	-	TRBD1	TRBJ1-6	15	TGTGCCAGCATCCCCGGGACAGGGGACCGGTCACCCCTCCACTTT	CASIPGTGDRSPLHF
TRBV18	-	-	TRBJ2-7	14	TGTGCCAGCTCACACCGGGACATGGCCTACGAGCAGTACTTC	CASSHRDMAYEQYF
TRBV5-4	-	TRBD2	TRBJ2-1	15	TGTGCCAGCAGTTCCTCTCCGGGACTAGCGGGACAACAGTTCTTC	CASSSSPGLAGQQFF
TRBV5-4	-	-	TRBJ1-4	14	TGTGCCAGCAGCCCCGGTGGGGAGCCGGAAAAACTGTTTTTT	CASSPGGEPEKLFF
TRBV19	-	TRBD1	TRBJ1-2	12	TGTGCCAGTAGTACAGGGGGTCAGGGCTACACCTTC	CASSTGGQGYTF
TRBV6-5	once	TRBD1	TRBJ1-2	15	TGTGCCAGCAGTACCAGGGGGCCCGGCAACTATGGCTACACCTTC	CASSTRGPGNYGYTF